The 9 T cell receptor beta chains below come from one sample, sequenced in a study of T cell repertoires in cytomegalovirus infection. No antigen has been assigned to these receptors. One entry per CDR3 protein results from TCRdb running MiXCR on the reads. Seen here are some 500,000 distinct CDR3 sequences, about 33% observed once, and the top ten hold roughly 16%. The source material was cultured PBMCs, sampled from culture after CMV antigen stimulation. These receptors were obtained from a human donor in good health (CMV status not recorded). Some clones in this sample may be carry-over from other donors' samples.

The chain links TRBV7-2 to TRBJ2-4; D is perhaps TRBD2 (6 bases). V shed 1 base and J shed 0 bases, with 22 bases lying between them. The CDR3 totals 20 residues. The germline V gene has CDR1 SGHTA and CDR2 FQGNSA. The CDR3: CASSLDRDARGGIAKNIQYF. The CDR3 DNA is TGTGCCAGCAGCTTAGACCGGGACGCAAGAGGAGGGATAGCCAAAAACATTCAGTACTTC.

V is TRBV20-1 and J is TRBJ2-1, with D possibly matching TRBD2 (5 bases). CDR3 length: 15 amino acids. V lost 5 bases to trimming and J lost 2 bases, with 16 bases between them. Germline CDR1 reads DFQATT; CDR2 reads SNEGSKA (reference sequence). CDR3 protein: CSAHSGSSPYNEQFF. CDR3 sequence (DNA): TGCAGTGCTCACTCGGGGTCATCCCCCTACAATGAGCAGTTCTTC.

This clonotype was seen more than once but under ten times. CDR3 bases: TGTGCCATCAGTGAGTTCAGGGGGTCGGATACGCAGTATTTT. Translated, it gives CAISEFRGSDTQYF. The rearrangement links TRBV10-3 to TRBJ2-3; 7 bases are shared with TRBD1. Germline V CDR1 and CDR2: ENHRY, SYGVKD. CDR3 length: 14 residues. J was trimmed by 6 bases and V by 1 base; bases with no gene match: 4.

CDR3 loop: CASRQDRNSPLHF. CDR3 coding DNA: TGTGCCAGCAGACAAGACAGAAATTCACCCCTCCACTTT. The rearrangement links TRBV7-4 to TRBJ1-6; a possible D gene is TRBD1 (5 bases). CDR1 is SGHVT and CDR2 is SQSDAQ in the germline V gene. CDR3 length: 13 residues. The germline V and J ends were trimmed by 6 bases and 7 bases, with 10 bases remaining between them.

With regard to this clonotype: This may stem from a read error, because a much larger clone lies one nucleotide away. The conserved closing phenylalanine or tryptophan is absent in this CDR3, likely reflecting a read error. This chain connects TRBV28 to TRBJ1-5, with 9 bases lining up with TRBD1. The trim removed 2 bases at V and 9 bases at J, leaving 23 bases unmatched. The CDR3 contains 20 residues. Looked up from germline, CDR1 is MDHEN and CDR2 is SYDVKM. The CDR3 here is CASSLRSIRPGQGLLGPQHL. CDR3 coding DNA: TGTGCCAGCAGTTTACGCTCGATCCGTCCGGGACAGGGACTATTGGGGCCCCAGCATCTT.

The chain has TRBV12-3 or TRBV12-4 and TRBJ2-1; 11 nucleotides agree with TRBD2. The CDR3 consists of 14 residues. With 4 bases clipped from V and 7 bases from J, the junction kept 3 bases outside the gene matches. In DNA form, the CDR3 reads TGTGCCAGCAGTTCTAGCGGGAGGAAGAATGAGCAGTTCTTC. Translating gives CASSSSGRKNEQFF.

The V gene is TRBV6-2 or TRBV6-3, the J gene TRBJ2-2; D possibly corresponds to TRBD2 (5 bases). The CDR3 runs to 14 residues. CDR1 is MNHEY, CDR2 SVGEGT, per germline. V lost 4 bases and J lost 0, with 6 bases in between. The DNA of the CDR3 is TGTGCCAGCAGTTTGAGGGCGAACACCGGGGAGCTGTTTTTT. Translated, it gives CASSLRANTGELFF.

The chain employs TRBV12-3 or TRBV12-4 and TRBJ2-7; 7 bases align to TRBD1. CDR3 length: 13 residues. V dropped 7 bases and J dropped 4; count of bases not matched to a gene: 7. This CDR3 reads CASTPGQPYEQYF. DNA of the CDR3: TGTGCCAGCACCCCGGGACAGCCTTACGAGCAGTACTTC.

J is TRBJ2-7 and V is TRBV29-1; 7 nucleotides match TRBD2. Germline CDR1 reads SQVTM; CDR2 reads ANQGSEA. Trimming took 7 bases from V and 6 from J; bases not matched to a gene: 15. The CDR3 sequence is 14 residues long. The CDR3 nucleotides read TGCAGCGCTGGAGCGGCGGGGGATAACGCCGAGCAGTACTTC. Protein product: CSAGAAGDNAEQYF.